The entry below gives a single T cell receptor (beta chain) sequence along with its context. This specimen belongs to a study of shared clonotypes between healthy human individuals. The table came from immunoSEQ multiplex PCR; TCRdb's copy has only in-frame clones and leaves some out. The data hold under 1,100,000 clones, with around 74% observed a single time. V lost 2 bases, J lost 1 base, and 4 bases stayed unmatched. CDR1 and CDR2 from the germline V gene are MDHEN and SYDVKM. This CDR3 is built from 15 residues. The clonotype comes from a man in his late teens or twenties in good health. Sample: memory CD4+ T cells sorted from blood. As for subset: CD45RA-negative fraction. This chain connects TRBV28 to TRBJ1-2; 7 nucleotides agree with TRBD1. The CDR3 nucleotides read TGTGCCAGCAGTTTACCGACAGGGAGTAACTATGGCTACACCTTC. Its protein product is CASSLPTGSNYGYTF.